What follows are 29 T cell receptor beta chains derived from one specimen sequenced in a study of CD8 T cells in Susac syndrome. Random hexamers primed reverse transcription of about 0.45 to 1 ug RNA. TCRdb re-derived calls from the immunoSEQ multiplex PCR reads in MiXCR, one entry per CDR3 protein. The sample lists about 190,000 distinct CDR3 sequences; roughly 90% were seen once. The material sequenced was CD4+ T cells from PBMCs. The receptors shown here come from a human donor with Susac syndrome.

The chain employs TRBV2 and TRBJ2-3; 10 nucleotides line up with TRBD2. The germline V gene encodes CDR1 SNHLY and CDR2 FYNNEI. Trimming took 6 bases from V and 6 from J; bases not matched to a gene: 9. The CDR3 covers 15 residues. In DNA form, the CDR3 reads TGTGCCAGCAGGGCCCCTAGCGGGGGCCCCGATACGCAGTATTTT. Protein sequence: CASRAPSGGPDTQYF.

The sample holds one count of this clonotype. This chain's CDR3 is CASSLGSGGAGETQYF. DNA of the CDR3: TGCGCCAGCAGCTTGGGCAGCGGGGGGGCCGGAGAGACCCAGTACTTC. This chain connects TRBV5-1 to TRBJ2-5, with 10 bases matching TRBD2. Per germline, CDR1 SGHRS and CDR2 YFSETQ. V dropped 0 bases and J dropped 4; count of bases not matched to a gene: 6. CDR3 size: 16 residues.

DNA for the CDR3: TGTGCTTCGGCCAGCCTAGCGTTAACCTACGAGCAGTACTTC. Encoded protein: CASASLALTYEQYF. The chain employs TRBV11-2 and TRBJ2-7; D is possibly TRBD2 (6 bases). Germline-derived CDR1 and CDR2 are SGHAT and FQNNGV. The CDR3 totals 14 residues.

The chain links TRBV18 to TRBJ2-7; 7 nucleotides agree with TRBD2. Germline loops: CDR1 KGHSH, CDR2 LQKENI. V shed 3 bases, J shed 2 bases, and the junction held 7 bases outside the gene matches. This CDR3 is 15 amino acids long. The CDR3 nucleotides read TGTGCCAGCTCACCGGCCAGCGGGGCCACCTACGAGCAGTACTTC. Translated, it gives CASSPASGATYEQYF.

The rearrangement uses TRBV30 and TRBJ2-5, with 14 bases aligning to TRBD2. The germline V gene encodes CDR1 GTSNPN and CDR2 SVGIG (reference sequence). J was trimmed by 5 bases and V by 1 base; bases with no gene match: 6. The CDR3 contains 16 residues. The CDR3 region has the DNA TGTGCCTGGAGTGACGGACTAGCGGGGGGTCGGGAGACCCAGTACTTC. As protein: CAWSDGLAGGRETQYF.

The CDR3 is CASSGDRGTYEQYF. CDR3 nucleotides: TGTGCCAGCAGTGGGGACAGGGGGACCTACGAGCAGTACTTC. The V call is TRBV2, the J call TRBJ2-7; TRBD1 matches at 11 bases. Losses at the gene ends were 4 bases for V and 2 bases for J; bases not matched to a gene: 1. The CDR3 is made up of 14 amino acids. The germline V gene encodes CDR1 SNHLY and CDR2 FYNNEI.

This chain uses TRBV28 with TRBJ1-5; the match to TRBD1 covers 9 bases. The V gene's germline CDR1 is MDHEN and CDR2 SYDVKM. The CDR3 covers 14 residues. V dropped 2 bases and J dropped 8; count of bases not matched to a gene: 4. The CDR3 protein is CASSLGTGYEPQHF. The DNA for the CDR3 is TGTGCCAGCAGTTTAGGGACAGGGTATGAGCCCCAGCATTTT.

This sequence joins TRBV7-6 and TRBJ2-1; the D gene is possibly TRBD1 (6 bases). CDR3 length equals 16 residues. Deletions cut 5 bases from V and 7 bases from J, with 21 bases between. The germline V gene has CDR1 SGHVS and CDR2 FNYEAQ. In DNA form, the CDR3 reads TGTGCCAGCAGCGTGAATAACCCAGGGACATCAAATGAGCAGTTCTTC. Residues: CASSVNNPGTSNEQFF.

The chain uses TRBV7-2 and TRBJ1-1, with D uncertain. The germline V gene has CDR1 SGHTA and CDR2 FQGNSA. V lost 6 bases to trimming and J lost 6 bases, with 14 bases between them. The CDR3 is 13 amino acids. Here the CDR3 DNA reads TGTGCCAGCAGGGGGAAAGGGTTTTCTGAAGCTTTCTTT. Translated: CASRGKGFSEAFF.

In this sample, this clonotype turned up once. The CDR3 nucleotides are TGTGCCAGCAGCCTCGGGGGGGCGTATAATTCACCCCTCCACTTT. Protein sequence: CASSLGGAYNSPLHF. The chain links TRBV12-3 or TRBV12-4 to TRBJ1-6, with D perhaps matching TRBD1 (6 bases). This CDR3 is 15 amino acids long. V was cut by 6 bases and J by 4 bases, with 13 bases left in between.

The gene calls are TRBV7-3 and TRBJ2-3; D gene ambiguous. This CDR3 comprises 15 residues. CDR1 and CDR2 (germline): SGHTA, FQGTGA. The V end lost 3 bases, the J end lost 1 base, and 11 bases lay between the germline ends. CDR3 in amino acids: CASSLYTEGTDTQYF. The CDR3 nucleotides read TGTGCCAGCAGCTTGTACACAGAAGGCACAGATACGCAGTATTTT.

This clonotype was detected once. The V gene is TRBV3-1, the J gene TRBJ1-2; tentative D call: TRBD1 (6 bases). With 1 base removed from V and 4 bases from J, the gap between germline ends came to 10 bases. Germline assignment: CDR1 LGHDT and CDR2 YNNKEL (reference sequence). This CDR3 contains 14 residues. The CDR3 DNA reads TGTGCCAGCAGCCAAGGCGGGGGGCGCTATGGCTACACCTTC. Amino acids: CASSQGGGRYGYTF.

The chain links TRBV18 to TRBJ2-1, with 10 bases aligning to TRBD1. The CDR3 is made up of 16 amino acids. V lost 6 bases to trimming and J lost 4 bases; unmatched junction nucleotides: 9. CDR1 is KGHSH and CDR2 is LQKENI in the germline V gene. The CDR3 sequence: CASSNTMDRGYNEQFF. The CDR3 DNA is TGTGCCAGCTCTAATACTATGGACAGGGGGTACAATGAGCAGTTCTTC.

This chain uses TRBV7-9 with TRBJ2-3, with D possibly matching TRBD2 (6 bases). V was trimmed by 5 bases and J by 1 base, leaving 16 bases between them. CDR1 SEHNR and CDR2 FQNEAQ come from the germline V gene (reference sequence). CDR3 length: 16 amino acids. The CDR3 DNA reads as TGTGCCAGCAGCCCCTATAGGAAGCGGGGCACAGATACGCAGTATTTT. This sequence encodes CASSPYRKRGTDTQYF.

CDR3 coding DNA: TGCGCCAGCAGCGAGGGGGCAAGCTCCTACAATGAGCAGTTCTTC. This encodes CASSEGASSYNEQFF. J is TRBJ2-1 and V is TRBV5-1, with TRBD1 identical over 7 bases. The CDR3 consists of 15 residues. After removal of 4 bases from V and 0 bases from J, the junction contained 4 bases not matched to a gene. In germline, CDR1 is SGHRS, CDR2 YFSETQ.

This CDR3 reads CASSSLLGGPHEQFF. The DNA of the CDR3 is TGTGCCAGCAGCTCCCTTCTGGGAGGGCCCCATGAGCAGTTCTTC. This chain connects TRBV5-4 to TRBJ2-1, with 7 bases that match TRBD2. Per germline, CDR1 SGHNT and CDR2 YYREEE (reference sequence). The CDR3 is 15 amino acids. The ends lost 3 bases at V and 8 bases at J; junction bases unmatched: 11.

V and J are TRBV19 and TRBJ2-1; possible D gene TRBD1, 5 bases. The CDR3 length is 14 residues. The germline V and J ends were trimmed by 9 bases and 0 bases, with 12 bases remaining between them. Germline CDR1 LNHDA, CDR2 SQIVND (reference sequence). The DNA of the CDR3 is TGTGCCAGCCGGACACTTGGCTCCTACAATGAGCAGTTCTTC. Protein product: CASRTLGSYNEQFF.

The CDR3 nucleotides are TGTGCCAGCAGCCCGGGGGGTGGCGTACCCGGGGAGCTGTTTTTT. Protein sequence: CASSPGGGVPGELFF. The chain links TRBV12-3 or TRBV12-4 to TRBJ2-2; 7 nucleotides line up with TRBD2. CDR3 length equals 15 residues. Germline trimming cut 6 bases from V and 6 bases from J; bases unmatched to any gene: 10.

CDR3 DNA: TGTGCCAGCAGCCCCCGGGGGGGGGCCTCTAACTATGGCTACACCTTC. It encodes CASSPRGGASNYGYTF. The J gene is TRBJ1-2, the V gene TRBV2, with D tentatively TRBD1 (6 bases). V lost 6 bases, J lost 0 bases, and 17 bases lay in between. This CDR3 contains 16 residues. Germline CDR1 is SNHLY and CDR2 is FYNNEI.

V is TRBV28 and J is TRBJ1-5, with 7 positions matching TRBD1. This CDR3 region has 16 residues. The germline gives CDR1 MDHEN, CDR2 SYDVKM. V dropped 6 bases and J dropped 6; count of bases not matched to a gene: 14. CDR3 in amino acids: CASSRTTGKWGQPQHF. CDR3 sequence (DNA): TGTGCCAGCAGCCGCACGACAGGGAAATGGGGTCAGCCCCAGCATTTT.

This sequence joins TRBV24-1 and TRBJ2-2; D gene ambiguous. Germline V lookup: CDR1 KGHDR, CDR2 SFDVKD. CDR3 size: 13 residues. Deletions cut 9 bases from V and 4 bases from J, with 11 bases between. The CDR3 DNA reads as TGTGCCACCGGTGGCAGAGGCACCGGGGAGCTGTTTTTT. This translates into CATGGRGTGELFF.

V usage is TRBV5-1 and J usage is TRBJ2-5; 9 positions match TRBD1. This CDR3 is built from 14 residues. Germline CDR1 is SGHRS and CDR2 is YFSETQ. V dropped 4 bases and J dropped 4; count of bases not matched to a gene: 5. CDR3 amino acids: CASSPGQGIETQYF. In nucleotides, the CDR3 is TGCGCCAGCAGCCCCGGACAGGGGATAGAGACCCAGTACTTC.

This chain links TRBV20-1 with TRBJ2-3; the match to TRBD1 covers 8 bases. J was trimmed by 2 bases and V by 5 bases; bases with no gene match: 3. The CDR3 covers 13 residues. From germline, CDR1 is DFQATT and CDR2 SNEGSKA (reference sequence). The CDR3 DNA is TGCAGTGCTGGACAGGGCCCCACAGATACGCAGTATTTT. It codes for CSAGQGPTDTQYF.

V gene TRBV9 combines with J gene TRBJ1-4, with no clear D. The germline CDR1 and CDR2 sequences are SGDLS and YYNGEE. V shed 4 bases and J shed 0 bases, with 10 bases lying between them. This CDR3 is built from 15 residues. CDR3 amino acids: CASSFSHATNEKLFF. The CDR3 DNA reads as TGTGCCAGCAGCTTCAGCCACGCAACTAATGAAAAACTGTTTTTT.

The chain has TRBV27 and TRBJ2-1; TRBD2 agrees at 7 bases. CDR1 and CDR2 from the germline V gene are MNHEY and SMNVEV (reference sequence). With 2 bases clipped from V and 4 bases from J, the junction kept 5 bases outside the gene matches. This CDR3 comprises 15 residues. CDR3 DNA: TGTGCCAGCAGTTTAAGGGACTACACTTACAATGAGCAGTTCTTC. It translates to CASSLRDYTYNEQFF.

As regards this clonotype: An end of the junction does not agree with germline; a read error may underlie this. J is TRBJ2-5 and V is TRBV7-7; 9 bases are shared with TRBD1. Germline-derived CDR1 and CDR2 are SSHAT and FNYEAQ (reference sequence). The CDR3 extends over 14 amino acids. The CDR3 DNA follows: TGTGCTAGCAGCTCCACAGGGGGCACAGAGACCCAGTACTTC. Translating gives CASSSTGGTETQYF. Together with reference TRBV7-7 and TRBJ2-5, the CDR3 gives the full variable domain: GAGVSQSPRYKVTKRGQDVTLRCDPISSHATLYWYQQALGQGPEFLTYFNYEAQPDKSGLPSDRFSAERPEGSISTLTIQRTEQRDSAMYRCASSSTGGTETQYFGPGTRLLVL.

This clonotype came up a few times. The V gene is TRBV5-6, the J gene TRBJ2-1, with 9 bases aligning to TRBD1. Germline assignment: CDR1 SGHDT and CDR2 YYEEEE. The junction had 6 bases not matched to a gene; V was cut back by 4 bases and J by 7 bases. This CDR3 has 14 residues. The DNA of the CDR3 is TGTGCCAGCAGCGGGCGGGACAGGGTGAATGAGCAGTTCTTC. Residues: CASSGRDRVNEQFF.

This sequence joins TRBV5-1 and TRBJ2-2, with 8 bases aligning to TRBD1. CDR3 length: 15 amino acids. The junction had 11 bases not matched to a gene; V was cut back by 6 bases and J by 7 bases. CDR1 is SGHRS and CDR2 is YFSETQ in the germline V gene. The CDR3 here is CASTPGQGSSGELFF. For the CDR3, the DNA is TGCGCCAGCACACCCGGACAGGGATCGAGCGGGGAGCTGTTTTTT.

This rearrangement joins TRBV7-2 to TRBJ2-1; TRBD2 matches at 8 bases. V shed 8 bases and J 7 bases; nucleotides not matched to a gene: 13. Germline CDR1 SGHTA, CDR2 FQGNSA. The CDR3 is 15 amino acids. The DNA for the CDR3 is TGTGCCAGCGCTTTAGCGGGAAAGGCGGGTAATGAGCAGTTCTTC. It codes for CASALAGKAGNEQFF.